The sequence of this T cell receptor beta chain was determined in a study of blood T cell repertoires in COVID-19. Germline CDR1 is LNHDA and CDR2 is SQIVND (reference sequence). The CDR3 is made up of 11 amino acids. V shed 5 bases and J shed 9 bases, with 7 bases lying between them. Produced via immunoSEQ multiplex PCR; TCRdb's table is partial and in-frame only. The sample shows 100,000 to 110,000 clones, about 82% of them seen only once. V usage is TRBV19 and J usage is TRBJ2-2, with no clear D. Source material: peripheral blood. This clonotype was obtained from a man aged 50 or older with active or convalescent COVID-19. CDR3 DNA sequence: TGTGCCAGTAGTTACTCCAGGGAGCTGTTTTTT. Its protein product is CASSYSRELFF.